This is a list of T cell receptor beta chains from one sample in a study of CD8+CD57+ T cells in acquired aplastic anemia. TCRdb recomputed calls from the reads with MiXCR, one row per CDR3 protein. The repertoire has approximately 99,000 distinct CDR3 sequences, about half of them found once; the top ten carry roughly 34%. Sequencing was performed on sorted CD4+, CD8+, or CD8+CD57+ T cells (not recorded which) from PBMCs. The receptors here all came from a human donor in good health, serving as a control. Both conserved end residues are part of each CDR3. The order of the fields is J gene, clone size, D gene, V gene, CDR3 DNA, CDR3 protein. A D gene is named only where the DNA matches it firmly. Some rows have no size entry. The others give once, few or many, or a class for an expanded clone.

TRBJ1-2	.	TRBD1	TRBV11-1	TGTGCCAGCAGCCAAGATGGGCAGGGGGATGACTACACCTTC	CASSQDGQGDDYTF
TRBJ1-3	many	.	TRBV4-1	TGCGCCAGCAGCCAAGATCTGGGGTCTGGAAACACCATATATTTT	CASSQDLGSGNTIYF
TRBJ2-1	.	TRBD2	TRBV5-1	TGCGCCAGCAGCCCGGGGGCGGGGGGACCCTACAATGAGCAGTTCTTC	CASSPGAGGPYNEQFF
TRBJ2-7	many	TRBD1	TRBV7-9	TGTGCCAGCAGCTCCTCCGGGACAGGGGACTACGAGCAGTACTTC	CASSSSGTGDYEQYF
TRBJ2-2	few	TRBD2	TRBV11-2	TGTGCCAGCACACCGGGACTAGCGGGGCCGAACACCGGGGAGCTGTTTTTT	CASTPGLAGPNTGELFF
TRBJ1-2	few	.	TRBV25-1	TGTGCCAGCAGTGGGGGGGGCAGGGTTAACTATGGCTACACCTTC	CASSGGGRVNYGYTF
TRBJ1-2	.	TRBD1	TRBV9	TGTGCCAGCAGCGTCTTCGACAGGGGTGCGGGCTACACCTTC	CASSVFDRGAGYTF
TRBJ1-2	.	TRBD1	TRBV5-1	TGCGCCAGCAGCTTCGACAGGGACTATGGCTACACCTTC	CASSFDRDYGYTF
TRBJ2-7	many	.	TRBV6-1	TGTGCCAGCAGTCCTCCCGGGGAGCAGTACTTC	CASSPPGEQYF
TRBJ2-1	many	TRBD2	TRBV2	TGTGCCAGCAATGGACTAGCGGGGGGCCCCTACAATGAGCAGTTCTTC	CASNGLAGGPYNEQFF
TRBJ2-3	many	TRBD2	TRBV9	TGTGCCAGCAGCGTAAGCACTAGCGGGGGCACAGATACGCAGTATTTT	CASSVSTSGGTDTQYF
TRBJ1-3	.	TRBD1	TRBV10-3	TGTGCCATCAGTGAGCGCACAGGGGCCACCATATATTTT	CAISERTGATIYF
TRBJ2-2	.	.	TRBV7-9	TGTGCCAGCAGCCGCGGGACAGGGGAGCTGTTTTTT	CASSRGTGELFF
TRBJ2-7	.	.	TRBV2	TGTGCCAGCAGTGACAGCCTCAACTCCTACGAGCAGTACTTC	CASSDSLNSYEQYF
TRBJ2-7	many	.	TRBV3-1	TGTGCCAGCAGAAACCAGGGTTCCTACGAGCAGTACTTC	CASRNQGSYEQYF
TRBJ2-1	many	.	TRBV6-1	TGTGCCAGCAGTGAACATCAGGGGGAGGGCTACAATGAGCAGTTCTTC	CASSEHQGEGYNEQFF